The source of this T cell receptor beta chain is a study of blood T cell repertoires in COVID-19. Overall study: Researchers got acute and convalescent COVID-19 samples from the United States, Italy and Spain. T cells, B-cell-depleted T cells, or PBMCs provided the cDNA or gDNA that served as material.

Trimming removed 6 bases from V and 0 bases from J, with 15 bases in between. Per germline, CDR1 MDHEN and CDR2 SYDVKM. The CDR3 totals 15 residues. Original handling: How many nucleated cells were present was estimated from reference gene primer amplification. Libraries were prepared by immunoSEQ multiplex PCR; TCRdb keeps only in-frame clonotypes and omits some of them. V and J calls plus clone size are reproduced from that table; the DNA served to infer D and trimming. The data hold roughly 220,000 clones, with roughly 80% observed a single time. The sample taken for sequencing was peripheral blood. The chain combines TRBV28 with TRBJ2-7, with a weak D call TRBD2 (6 bases). This TCR derives from a woman between 65 and 79 years old with acute or convalescent COVID-19. CDR3 sequence reads: CASSLSAGNSYEQYF. The DNA for the CDR3 is TGTGCCAGCAGCCTCAGCGCGGGAAACTCCTACGAGCAGTACTTC. Variable domain in full (rest from reference TRBV28 and TRBJ2-7): DVKVTQSSRYLVKRTGEKVFLECVQDMDHENMFWYRQDPGLGLRLIYFSYDVKMKEKGDIPEGYSVSREKKERFSLILESASTNQTSMYLCASSLSAGNSYEQYFGPGTRLTVT.